A single T cell receptor (beta chain) is shown here with its context. The sample belongs to a study of blood T cell repertoires in COVID-19. Turning to the study itself: Samples of COVID-19 (acute and convalescent) were obtained from the United States, Italy and Spain. PBMCs, B-cell-depleted T cells, or T cells provided the cDNA or gDNA that made up the material.

CDR1 is SGHRS, CDR2 YFSETQ, per germline. This CDR3 spans 15 amino acids. Trimming stripped 4 bases from V and 7 bases from J, with 20 bases between. One Seattle source followed patients from active infection through their disease course. Source study methods: By means of reference gene primer amplification, nucleated cell counts were estimated. Assay: immunoSEQ multiplex PCR; the TCRdb copy retains only in-frame clones and omits some. From that table come the V and J calls and clone size; the DNA was used to work out D and trimming. The table has some 140,000 clones, roughly 84% seen once; the top ten hold 9% to 14%.

The genes are TRBV5-1 and TRBJ2-5; a weak D match, TRBD1 (7 bases). The sequence was obtained from a woman aged 55 to 70 with COVID-19, enrolled during active disease. Material for sequencing was peripheral blood. The DNA for the CDR3 is TGCGCCAGCAGCACGACAGGGAAGGTGGGGGGGACCCAGTACTTC. Translated, it gives CASSTTGKVGGTQYF.